This TCR beta chain was documented in a study of blood T cell repertoires in COVID-19. The table came from immunoSEQ multiplex PCR; TCRdb's copy has only in-frame clones and leaves some out. The table has about 190,000 clones, 90% seen once. Germline values: CDR1 SGHTS, CDR2 YDEGEE. The length of the CDR3 is 15 residues. V was cut by 1 base and J by 5 bases, with 13 bases left in between. The TCR sequence derives from a man aged 45 to 65 with acute or convalescent COVID-19. The chain is built from TRBV5-8 and TRBJ1-5; D remains unclear. The sample was peripheral blood. DNA for the CDR3: TGTGCCAGCAGCTTGTTGCAGGTCCTCTATCAGCCCCAGCATTTT. This sequence encodes CASSLLQVLYQPQHF.